This passage covers 12 T cell receptor beta chains from one sample sequenced in a study of blood T cell repertoires in COVID-19. Clones were sequenced by immunoSEQ multiplex PCR, and TCRdb holds only the in-frame ones, with some missing. This sample has about 74,000 clones, with approximately 91% found just once. Sequenced: peripheral blood. Every receptor here comes from a man between 65 and 80 years old with active or convalescent COVID-19.

This clone was found a few times. The chain is built from TRBV7-9 and TRBJ1-1; D not resolved. Germline CDR1 SEHNR, CDR2 FQNEAQ (reference sequence). V was pared by 5 bases and J by 4 bases, with 17 bases between. The CDR3 contains 15 residues. DNA of the CDR3: TGTGCCAGCAGCCCCCCGGGTCGGGGATTCACTGAAGCTTTCTTT. Its protein is CASSPPGRGFTEAFF. The entire variable domain, with the rest obtained from reference TRBV7-9 and TRBJ1-1, is as follows: DTGVSQNPRHKITKRGQNVTFRCDPISEHNRLYWYRQTLGQGPEFLTYFQNEAQLEKSRLLSDRFSAERPKGSFSTLEIQRTEQGDSAMYLCASSPPGRGFTEAFFGQGTRLTVV.

The J gene is TRBJ1-2, the V gene TRBV7-9; a possible D gene is TRBD1 (5 bases). Trimming removed 4 bases from V and 0 bases from J, with 15 bases in between. CDR3 size: 16 residues. Germline V gene sequence: CDR1 SEHNR, CDR2 FQNEAQ (reference sequence). Here the CDR3 DNA reads TGTGCCAGCAGCTCCCCCTGGAAGACAGCTAACTATGGCTACACCTTC. It translates to CASSSPWKTANYGYTF.

CDR3 coding DNA: TGTGCCAGCACCCTTAATCCGGGGGATAGCTACACCTTC. This gives the protein CASTLNPGDSYTF. This chain links TRBV7-2 with TRBJ1-2; tentatively, D is TRBD1 (5 bases). Trimming shortened V by 7 bases and J by 9 bases, and 18 bases separated the two germline ends. CDR3 length equals 13 residues. Per germline, CDR1 SGHTA and CDR2 FQGNSA. The full variable domain, in which reference TRBV7-2 and TRBJ1-2 provide the parts outside the CDR3, is GAGVSQSPSNKVTEKGKDVELRCDPISGHTALYWYRQSLGQGLEFLIYFQGNSAPDKSGLPSDRFSAERTGGSVSTLTIQRTQQEDSAVYLCASTLNPGDSYTFGSGTRLTVV.

The chain uses TRBV9 and TRBJ2-7; 9 bases line up with TRBD2. Germline V gene data show CDR1 as SGDLS and CDR2 as YYNGEE. The junction had 4 bases not matched to a gene; V was cut back by 4 bases and J by 2 bases. The CDR3 has 14 amino acids. This chain's CDR3 is CASSKAGGAYEQYF. The CDR3, as DNA: TGTGCCAGCAGCAAAGCGGGAGGAGCCTACGAGCAGTACTTC.

This chain links TRBV6-6 with TRBJ2-1; a possible D gene is TRBD2 (5 bases). The CDR3 consists of 13 residues. The germline V gene has CDR1 MNHNY and CDR2 SVGAGI (reference sequence). V lost 0 bases to trimming and J lost 11 bases, with 11 bases between them. CDR3 sequence: CASSYSIRRQQFF. The CDR3 region has the DNA TGTGCCAGCAGTTACTCGATAAGGAGGCAGCAGTTCTTC.

V usage is TRBV9 and J usage is TRBJ1-3; D may be TRBD1 (6 bases). CDR1 is SGDLS, CDR2 YYNGEE, per germline. This CDR3 contains 17 residues. Trimming pared 0 bases from V and 1 base from J, leaving 14 bases between. This chain's CDR3 is CASSVELGAWSGNTIYF. The CDR3 DNA follows: TGTGCCAGCAGCGTAGAGTTGGGGGCTTGGTCTGGAAACACCATATATTTT.

The V and J genes are TRBV5-1 and TRBJ1-3, with 7 nucleotides matching TRBD1. Germline V gives CDR1 SGHRS, CDR2 YFSETQ. Losses at the gene ends were 5 bases for V and 3 bases for J; bases not matched to a gene: 11. The length of the CDR3 is 16 residues. The chain's CDR3 is CASSHAQGLGGNTIYF. In nucleotides, the CDR3 is TGCGCCAGCAGTCACGCACAGGGGCTGGGTGGAAACACCATATATTTT.

J is TRBJ2-1 and V is TRBV2; 12 bases line up with TRBD2. Per germline, CDR1 SNHLY and CDR2 FYNNEI. The V gene end was trimmed by 5 bases and the J gene end by 5 bases; junction bases not matched to a gene: 4. The length of the CDR3 is 15 residues. The CDR3, as DNA: TGTGCCAGCAGTCCGACTAGCGGGAGACACAATGAGCAGTTCTTC. This encodes CASSPTSGRHNEQFF.

The rearrangement joins TRBV3-1 (or the pseudogene TRBV3-2) to TRBJ1-4; no definite D call. In germline, CDR1 is LGHDT, CDR2 YNNKEL (reference sequence). V gave up 0 bases and J gave up 10 bases, with 15 bases separating them. This CDR3 has 15 residues. The CDR3 DNA reads as TGTGCCAGCAGCCAAGATCTGACTCTAAATAGAAAACTGTTTTTT. Translating gives CASSQDLTLNRKLFF.

The V gene is TRBV2, the J gene TRBJ2-2; TRBD2 matches at 12 bases. The J segment lost 4 bases and the V segment lost 5 bases, leaving 5 bases of the junction unmatched. Per germline, CDR1 SNHLY and CDR2 FYNNEI. The CDR3 is made up of 16 amino acids. The CDR3: CASSILAGGATGELFF. CDR3 DNA sequence: TGTGCCAGCAGTATACTAGCGGGGGGAGCCACCGGGGAGCTGTTTTTT.

In this sample, this clone turned up a few times. V gene TRBV24-1 combines with J gene TRBJ2-1; 14 nucleotides line up with TRBD2. V lost 2 bases to trimming and J lost 9 bases; unmatched junction nucleotides: 2. Germline assignment: CDR1 KGHDR and CDR2 SFDVKD. CDR3 size: 15 residues. Here the CDR3 reads CATSDYGLAGGEQFF. DNA for the CDR3: TGTGCCACCAGTGATTATGGACTAGCGGGAGGTGAGCAGTTCTTC.

This clone came up once. The chain joins TRBV19 to TRBJ1-2; 9 bases are shared with TRBD1. Germline-derived CDR1 and CDR2 are LNHDA and SQIVND (reference sequence). This CDR3 comprises 14 residues. V was clipped by 10 bases and J by 5 bases; unmatched bases: 11. The CDR3 nucleotides read TGTGCCACCCTCCGGGACAGGGTAGGGTATGGCTACACCTTC. Encoded protein: CATLRDRVGYGYTF.